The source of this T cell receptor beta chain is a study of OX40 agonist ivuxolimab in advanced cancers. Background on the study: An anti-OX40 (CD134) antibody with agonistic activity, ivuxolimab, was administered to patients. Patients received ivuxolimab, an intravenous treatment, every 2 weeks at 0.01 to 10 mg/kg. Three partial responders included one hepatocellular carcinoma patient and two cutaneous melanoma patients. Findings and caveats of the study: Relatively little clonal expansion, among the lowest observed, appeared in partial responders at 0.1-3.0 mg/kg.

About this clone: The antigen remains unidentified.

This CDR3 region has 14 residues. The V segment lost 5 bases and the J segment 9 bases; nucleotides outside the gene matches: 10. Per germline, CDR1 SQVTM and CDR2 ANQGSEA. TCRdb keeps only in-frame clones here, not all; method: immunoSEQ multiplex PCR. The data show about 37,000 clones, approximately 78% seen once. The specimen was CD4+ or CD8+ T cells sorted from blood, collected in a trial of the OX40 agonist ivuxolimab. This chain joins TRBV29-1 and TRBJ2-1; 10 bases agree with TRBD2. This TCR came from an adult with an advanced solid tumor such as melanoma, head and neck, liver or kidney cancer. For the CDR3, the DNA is TGCAGCGTTACCTCCCTAGCGGGAGCCCCTGAGCAGTTCTTC. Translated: CSVTSLAGAPEQFF.